Below are 30 T cell receptor beta chains sequenced from a single sample in a study of cytomegalovirus exposure and HLA in healthy donors. PCR employed 60 Vbeta and 13 Jbeta primers. Here immunoSEQ multiplex PCR was the method, and the copy in TCRdb shows in-frame clones only, minus some. This sample's table has more than 130,000 clones. The sample consisted of PBMCs. The receptors stem from a man between 35 and 55 years old in good health and CMV-seronegative.

The chain has TRBV7-3 and TRBJ2-1, with D maybe TRBD2 (7 bases). The germline V gene encodes CDR1 SGHTA and CDR2 FQGTGA. V shed 2 bases and J shed 4 bases, with 12 bases lying between them. The CDR3 extends over 15 amino acids. The CDR3 is CASSLWEGGYNEQFF. The CDR3 DNA sequence: TGTGCCAGCAGCTTATGGGAGGGGGGGTACAATGAGCAGTTCTTC.

The chain links TRBV5-4 to TRBJ2-7, with TRBD1 identical over 7 bases. The CDR3 spans 13 residues. Germline V gives CDR1 SGHNT, CDR2 YYREEE (reference sequence). The V and J ends lost 4 bases and 3 bases, in that order; junction bases with no gene match: 4. CDR3 coding DNA: TGTGCCAGCAGCGGGACAGCAGACTACGAGCAGTACTTC. This encodes CASSGTADYEQYF.

V usage is TRBV11-2 and J usage is TRBJ2-6, with TRBD1 as a possible D gene (6 bases). In germline, CDR1 is SGHAT, CDR2 FQNNGV. The CDR3 is made up of 15 amino acids. V shed 1 base and J shed 4 bases, with 8 bases lying between them. The CDR3 nucleotides read TGTGCCAGCAGCTTAGGTGACAGGGGGGCCAACGTCCTGACTTTC. Translation gives CASSLGDRGANVLTF.

V gene TRBV7-3 combines with J gene TRBJ2-2, with 10 bases identical to TRBD2. The germline CDR1 and CDR2 sequences are SGHTA and FQGTGA. This CDR3 contains 15 residues. V dropped 5 bases and J dropped 4; count of bases not matched to a gene: 4. The CDR3 DNA is TGTGCCAGCAGCCCAACTAGCGGGGTCACCGGGGAGCTGTTTTTT. Its translation: CASSPTSGVTGELFF.

The rearrangement links TRBV7-2 to TRBJ1-4; a possible D gene is TRBD1 (5 bases). The CDR3 contains 14 residues. Germline CDR1 and CDR2: SGHTA and FQGNSA. Trimming cost V 5 bases and J 8 bases, with 15 bases left between them. Written as DNA, the CDR3 is TGTGCCAGCAGCCCCACGGCGGGGGGGGAAAAACTGTTTTTT. This encodes CASSPTAGGEKLFF.

The chain is built from TRBV2 and TRBJ2-7; the D is unclear. The CDR3 is made up of 11 amino acids. Trimming cost V 8 bases and J 2 bases, with 7 bases left between them. The germline V gene encodes CDR1 SNHLY and CDR2 FYNNEI. Here the CDR3 reads CASAVAYEQYF. The CDR3 DNA sequence: TGTGCCAGCGCGGTGGCCTACGAGCAGTACTTC.

The rearrangement joins TRBV5-1 to TRBJ1-2; 11 nucleotides align to TRBD1. The V gene end was trimmed by 4 bases and the J gene end by 8 bases; junction bases not matched to a gene: 7. The CDR3 runs to 14 residues. Germline loops: CDR1 SGHRS, CDR2 YFSETQ. This chain's CDR3 is CASSDQGQGGGYTF. In DNA form, the CDR3 reads TGCGCCAGCAGCGACCAGGGACAGGGGGGCGGCTACACCTTC. The entire variable domain, with the rest obtained from reference TRBV5-1 and TRBJ1-2, is as follows: KAGVTQTPRYLIKTRGQQVTLSCSPISGHRSVSWYQQTPGQGLQFLFEYFSETQRNKGNFPGRFSGRQFSNSRSEMNVSTLELGDSALYLCASSDQGQGGGYTFGSGTRLTVV.

This chain links TRBV6-5 with TRBJ2-7; 10 nucleotides match TRBD2. After removal of 10 bases from V and 5 bases from J, the junction contained 11 bases not matched to a gene. The length of the CDR3 is 14 residues. The V gene's germline CDR1 is MNHEY and CDR2 SVGAGI. CDR3 DNA: TGTGCCACTCAGGGACTAGCGCGAGCTAACGAGCAGTACTTC. Protein: CATQGLARANEQYF.

Regarding this clone: The junction departs from the called germline gene at one end, perhaps through a read error. The chain is built from TRBV19 and TRBJ2-7; 7 positions agree with TRBD1. Germline CDR1 is LNHDA and CDR2 is SQIVND (reference sequence). This CDR3 is 14 amino acids long. The CDR3 DNA reads TGTGCCAGTAGTAAGAACAGGGGCTCCTACGAGCAGCACTTC. This codes for CASSKNRGSYEQHF.

The chain has TRBV7-2 and TRBJ1-3; 9 bases align to TRBD1. This CDR3 is 16 amino acids long. J was trimmed by 0 bases and V by 5 bases; bases with no gene match: 5. Looked up from germline, CDR1 is SGHTA and CDR2 is FQGNSA. CDR3 residues: CASSPTQGASGNTIYF. The CDR3 bases are TGTGCCAGCAGCCCGACACAGGGGGCCTCTGGAAACACCATATATTTT.

The chain carries TRBV18 and TRBJ1-4; 10 bases are a match to TRBD1. Germline-derived CDR1 and CDR2 are KGHSH and LQKENI. The CDR3 loop spans 14 amino acids. With V trimmed by 6 bases and J by 6 bases, 4 bases remained unmatched. The CDR3 nucleotides read TGTGCCAGCTCTCGGACAGGGGGAGATGAAAAACTGTTTTTT. Its translation is CASSRTGGDEKLFF.

The chain carries TRBV7-2 and TRBJ1-2; D not resolved. Between the trimmed V and J ends, which lost 1 base and 13 bases, there was a span of 16 bases. Germline V gene data show CDR1 as SGHTA and CDR2 as FQGNSA. The CDR3 runs 13 residues. The CDR3 here is CASSLEREGRSTF. DNA of the CDR3: TGTGCCAGCAGCTTAGAGCGCGAGGGTCGAAGCACCTTC.

The rearrangement links TRBV5-1 to TRBJ2-5, with D possibly being TRBD2 (6 bases). Germline CDR1 and CDR2: SGHRS and YFSETQ. The CDR3 contains 15 residues. Trimming cost V 3 bases and J 1 base, with 13 bases left between them. CDR3 bases: TGCGCCAGCAGCTCCTCGGGGGTTATCCAAGAGACCCAGTACTTC. Its protein is CASSSSGVIQETQYF. The whole variable domain, remainder taken from reference TRBV5-1 and TRBJ2-5, is KAGVTQTPRYLIKTRGQQVTLSCSPISGHRSVSWYQQTPGQGLQFLFEYFSETQRNKGNFPGRFSGRQFSNSRSEMNVSTLELGDSALYLCASSSSGVIQETQYFGPGTRLLVL.

CDR3 DNA sequence: TGTGCCAGCAGTCTAGACAGGGGCACTGAAGCTTTCTTT. Protein product: CASSLDRGTEAFF. The V and J genes are TRBV2 and TRBJ1-1; 8 bases map to TRBD1. Germline CDR1 is SNHLY and CDR2 is FYNNEI. The V and J ends lost 5 bases and 4 bases, in that order; junction bases with no gene match: 3. There are 13 residues in the CDR3.

The genes are TRBV7-9 and TRBJ2-1; perhaps TRBD2 as D (6 bases). There are 16 residues in the CDR3. Germline values: CDR1 SEHNR, CDR2 FQNEAQ (reference sequence). V was clipped by 2 bases and J by 4 bases, with 15 bases between them. This CDR3 reads CASSLPEGHKYNEQFF. The CDR3 DNA is TGTGCCAGCAGCTTACCGGAGGGCCACAAATACAATGAGCAGTTCTTC.

The rearrangement links TRBV6-6 to TRBJ1-2; 10 nucleotides agree with TRBD1. The germline gives CDR1 MNHNY, CDR2 SVGAGI (reference sequence). J gave up 5 bases and V 2 bases, and 5 bases lay outside the gene matches. There are 15 residues in the CDR3. The CDR3 reads CASSYGDRGGYGYTF. CDR3 nucleotides: TGTGCCAGCAGTTACGGGGACAGGGGAGGGTATGGCTACACCTTC.

The V call is TRBV25-1, the J call TRBJ2-7; 8 nucleotides align to TRBD1. The CDR3 runs 18 residues. The V segment lost 3 bases and the J segment 3 bases; nucleotides outside the gene matches: 16. Germline V gene sequence: CDR1 MGHDK, CDR2 SYGVNS. DNA of the CDR3: TGTGCCAGCAGTGACTCCCTCTCTGGGACAGGAAAATACTACGAGCAGTACTTC. This encodes CASSDSLSGTGKYYEQYF.

The chain joins TRBV7-2 to TRBJ1-5; TRBD1 might be the D (6 bases). The germline V and J ends were trimmed by 1 base and 5 bases, with 12 bases remaining between them. This CDR3 is 15 amino acids long. Germline assignment: CDR1 SGHTA and CDR2 FQGNSA. The CDR3 nucleotides read TGTGCCAGCAGCTTAGTGTTGGGGGCACATCAGCCCCAGCATTTT. It encodes CASSLVLGAHQPQHF.

V and J are TRBV4-1 and TRBJ2-2; 11 bases are a match to TRBD2. CDR3 length equals 16 residues. J was trimmed by 1 base and V by 3 bases; bases with no gene match: 1. Germline V CDR1 and CDR2: MGHRA, YSYEKL. The chain's CDR3 is CASSQTSGENTGELFF. CDR3 nucleotide sequence: TGCGCCAGCAGCCAGACTAGCGGGGAGAACACCGGGGAGCTGTTTTTT.

The rearrangement links TRBV6-1 to TRBJ2-7; 7 bases match TRBD1. This CDR3 comprises 14 residues. J gave up 5 bases and V 6 bases, and 10 bases lay outside the gene matches. Germline assignment: CDR1 MNHNS and CDR2 SASEGT. CDR3 amino acids: CASSPTGYRDEQYF. DNA for the CDR3: TGTGCCAGCAGCCCGACAGGGTACAGGGACGAGCAGTACTTC.

V usage is TRBV5-1 and J usage is TRBJ2-1; 8 positions match TRBD2. The V gene end was trimmed by 4 bases and the J gene end by 10 bases; junction bases not matched to a gene: 10. This CDR3 has 14 residues. In germline, CDR1 is SGHRS, CDR2 YFSETQ. CDR3 protein: CASSLRRGGAEQFF. The CDR3 bases are TGCGCCAGCAGCCTCCGCCGGGGGGGCGCAGAGCAGTTCTTC.

This sequence joins TRBV10-3 and TRBJ2-5, with D tentatively TRBD2 (5 bases). Germline V gene sequence: CDR1 ENHRY, CDR2 SYGVKD. The CDR3 covers 13 residues. With 6 bases removed from V and 5 bases from J, the gap between germline ends came to 13 bases. The CDR3 DNA follows: TGTGCCATCAGCGCTACGGGGTCGGAGACCCAGTACTTC. Encoded protein: CAISATGSETQYF.

The chain is built from TRBV18 and TRBJ2-3; 9 nucleotides align to TRBD2. Trimming cost V 1 base and J 2 bases; bases outside gene matches: 10. This CDR3 has 18 residues. CDR1 is KGHSH and CDR2 is LQKENI in the germline V gene. The CDR3 loop reads CASSPLSLAGTPTDTQYF. The CDR3 nucleotides read TGTGCCAGCTCACCACTCAGCCTAGCGGGGACTCCCACAGATACGCAGTATTTT.

The chain couples TRBV28 to TRBJ1-1; 9 bases line up with TRBD1. Germline CDR1 is MDHEN and CDR2 is SYDVKM. The trim removed 10 bases at V and 5 bases at J, leaving 8 bases unmatched. This CDR3 region has 13 residues. The chain's CDR3 is CATTGGRGTEAFF. In DNA form, the CDR3 reads TGTGCCACTACAGGGGGCCGAGGGACTGAAGCTTTCTTT.

The V and J genes are TRBV28 and TRBJ1-5, with D possibly matching TRBD1 (6 bases). Germline V CDR1 and CDR2: MDHEN, SYDVKM. V dropped 5 bases and J dropped 5 bases, with 16 bases sitting between them. The CDR3 totals 15 residues. As DNA, the CDR3 is TGTGCCAGCAGTCCCTCTCGCGGGGGGCATCAGCCCCAGCATTTT. Amino acid sequence: CASSPSRGGHQPQHF.

This chain connects TRBV18 to TRBJ2-3; D is perhaps TRBD2 (6 bases). V gave up 6 bases and J gave up 2 bases, with 21 bases separating them. CDR1 is KGHSH and CDR2 is LQKENI in the germline V gene. This CDR3 has 17 residues. The CDR3 bases are TGTGCCAGCTCCCTTAAACGGATGGCGGGGAACACAGATACGCAGTATTTT. It is translated as CASSLKRMAGNTDTQYF.

V is TRBV6-5 and J is TRBJ2-7; D might be TRBD1 (6 bases). Looked up from germline, CDR1 is MNHEY and CDR2 is SVGAGI. CDR3 size: 13 residues. The germline V and J ends were trimmed by 5 bases and 5 bases, with 13 bases remaining between them. This CDR3 is CASSPQGSNEQYF. CDR3 nucleotide sequence: TGTGCCAGCAGTCCACAGGGAAGCAACGAGCAGTACTTC.

The chain is built from TRBV28 and TRBJ1-6, with TRBD1 matching 7 bases. The CDR3 runs 14 residues. CDR1 MDHEN and CDR2 SYDVKM come from the germline V gene. V trimming: 6 bases; J trimming: 8 bases; junction bases outside the gene matches: 7. The CDR3 protein is CASRLGGGDSPLHF. CDR3 nucleotide sequence: TGTGCCAGCAGGCTTGGAGGGGGCGATTCACCCCTCCACTTT.

The chain carries TRBV25-1 and TRBJ1-2; TRBD1 aligns across 8 bases. This CDR3 has 12 residues. The germline V gene encodes CDR1 MGHDK and CDR2 SYGVNS. V gave up 4 bases and J gave up 7 bases; unmatched junction bases: 2. As DNA, the CDR3 is TGTGCCAGCAGTGCAGGGGGCGGTGGCTACACCTTC. It specifies CASSAGGGGYTF.

V usage is TRBV11-3 and J usage is TRBJ2-2; D gene unclear. The CDR3 consists of 12 residues. Deletions cut 5 bases from V and 3 bases from J, with 4 bases between. Germline CDR1 SGHNT, CDR2 YENEEA. The chain's CDR3 is CASSLHTGELFF. The CDR3 DNA reads TGTGCCAGCAGCCTCCACACCGGGGAGCTGTTTTTT.